This TCR beta chain emerged from a study of resident and recirculating memory T cells in vitiligo. Study context: Shave-biopsy epidermis from lesional and nonlesional skin was sequenced alongside PBMCs. The samples were homogenized without cell sorting before genomic DNA extraction. Whole-study results and caveats: No unique dominant TCR clone was found in vitiligo lesions.

Method: immunoSEQ multiplex PCR; TCRdb's copy keeps in-frame clones and lacks some. This sample carries about 76,000 clones, about 90% of them seen once, and the ten largest clones take roughly 5%. On this clone: Its antigen is currently unknown.

The CDR3 spans 14 residues. V shed 2 bases and J shed 2 bases, with 10 bases lying between them. CDR1 is SGHTA and CDR2 is FQGNSA in the germline V gene. The source of this sequence is a male donor with vitiligo. The sample was blood. V and J are TRBV7-2 and TRBJ2-7; perhaps TRBD2 as D (5 bases). The CDR3 protein is CASSLWETAYEQYF. The CDR3 DNA sequence: TGTGCCAGCAGCTTATGGGAGACCGCCTACGAGCAGTACTTC. Full variable domain (outside the CDR3, taken from reference TRBV7-2 and TRBJ2-7): GAGVSQSPSNKVTEKGKDVELRCDPISGHTALYWYRQSLGQGLEFLIYFQGNSAPDKSGLPSDRFSAERTGGSVSTLTIQRTQQEDSAVYLCASSLWETAYEQYFGPGTRLTVT.